A selection of T cell receptor beta chains follows, all from one sample in a study of beta chain features in type 1 diabetes. Only in-frame clones appear in the TCRdb table, and some are missing; sequencing was by immunoSEQ multiplex PCR. The top ten clones hold 0.65% of a sample with some 150,000 clones, over 8% of them seen once. The material sequenced was central memory CD4+ T cells from blood. The receptors originated from a middle-aged woman in good health. The CDR3 runs from the conserved cysteine through the conserved F or W. The D gene is left open where the match is weak. Size is omitted from some rows. Given values are once, few, many or a class for expanded clones.

TGTGCCAGCAGCACCCCACAGGATACGCAGTATTTT	CASSTPQDTQYF	few	TRBV5-4	TRBJ2-3	.
TGTGCCAGCAGCCAGCGTCGACTAGTAGGTGAGCAGTTCTTC	CASSQRRLVGEQFF	.	TRBV14	TRBJ2-1	.
TGTGCCAGCCGCCGTGGTAGCAGGGACACAGATACGCAGTATTTT	CASRRGSRDTDTQYF	few	TRBV2	TRBJ2-3	.
TGTGCCAGTAGTCAGGGTGGCCCCTACGAGCAGTACTTC	CASSQGGPYEQYF	.	TRBV19	TRBJ2-7	.
TGCGCCAGCAGCCAAGAAGGGGGCGGGACAGGAGTCGGTGGCTACACCTTC	CASSQEGGGTGVGGYTF	many	TRBV4-1	TRBJ1-2	TRBD1
TGTGCCAGCAGCGTGGGCCAGGGGCCAAAGTACTTC	CASSVGQGPKYF	.	TRBV7-2	TRBJ2-7	.
TGTGCCAGCAGCTTGGAGGGGACCGGGGAGCTGTTTTTT	CASSLEGTGELFF	.	TRBV7-9	TRBJ2-2	.
TGTGCCAGCAGCCCCCGACCACGCGTACAGAATTCACCCCTCCACTTT	CASSPRPRVQNSPLHF	few	TRBV9	TRBJ1-6	.
TGTGCCAGCAGAACCGGAGGATTGGACTATGGCTACACCTTC	CASRTGGLDYGYTF	.	TRBV9	TRBJ1-2	.
TGTGCCAGCAGTGGACCGGGACAGGGACAAGAGACCCAGTACTTC	CASSGPGQGQETQYF	.	TRBV25-1	TRBJ2-5	TRBD1
TGTGCCAGCAGTTCCCGGGGGGGCTACACCTTC	CASSSRGGYTF	.	TRBV6-5	TRBJ1-2	.
TGTGCCAGCAGTGTCCCGGGACTAGGAGGTACGCAGTATTTT	CASSVPGLGGTQYF	few	TRBV25-1	TRBJ2-3	TRBD2
TGTGCCAGCTCTCTAGGGGAAAACACTGAAGCTTTCTTT	CASSLGENTEAFF	.	TRBV18	TRBJ1-1	.
TGTGCCAGCAGTTACCAAAACAGGGCCGACTATGGCTACACCTTC	CASSYQNRADYGYTF	.	TRBV6-6	TRBJ1-2	.
TGTGCCAGCAGTTCCGGGACTAGGACGGCAGATACGCAGTATTTT	CASSSGTRTADTQYF	.	TRBV7-9	TRBJ2-3	TRBD2
TGCGCCAGCAGCTTGAGCTTCGCAGATACGCAGTATTTT	CASSLSFADTQYF	many	TRBV5-1	TRBJ2-3	.
TGTGCCAGCAGTGAGGCAGCGGGGGCTTACGGGAGGCAGTTCTTC	CASSEAAGAYGRQFF	few	TRBV2	TRBJ2-1	TRBD2
TGCGCCAGCAGTCGGCGGGGGTCGGCAGATACGCAGTATTTT	CASSRRGSADTQYF	few	TRBV10-1	TRBJ2-3	TRBD2
TGTGCCAGCAGTCGACTGGAGAACACTGAAGCTTTCTTT	CASSRLENTEAFF	.	TRBV2	TRBJ1-1	.
TGTGCTAGTGGTACAACCGACAGGGGGAATTCACCCCTCCACTTT	CASGTTDRGNSPLHF	few	TRBV12-5	TRBJ1-6	TRBD1
TGTGCCAGCAGCTTGGGAGGAACAGGGGCGAACACCGGGGAGCTGTTTTTT	CASSLGGTGANTGELFF	.	TRBV5-6	TRBJ2-2	TRBD1
TGTGCCAGCAGTTACTCGAGACAGGGGAATTCACCCCTCCACTTT	CASSYSRQGNSPLHF	few	TRBV6-5	TRBJ1-6	TRBD1
TGTGCCAGCAGCTCCCCCATGGGACAGGGTGGCGAGCAGTACTTC	CASSSPMGQGGEQYF	many	TRBV7-2	TRBJ2-7	TRBD1
TGTGCCAGCAGCCCCCAGTCGACGGGGTGGAGCTCCTACAATGAGCAGTTCTTC	CASSPQSTGWSSYNEQFF	.	TRBV4-2	TRBJ2-1	.
TGTGCCAGTAGTATATACCTAAATCAGCCCCAGCATTTT	CASSIYLNQPQHF	.	TRBV19	TRBJ1-5	.
TGTGCCAGTAGCAGGGGACAGGGTAACCAGCCCCAGCATTTT	CASSRGQGNQPQHF	.	TRBV19	TRBJ1-5	TRBD1
TGTGCCAGCAGCCCGTCGGGGGGAAACTATGGCTACACCTTC	CASSPSGGNYGYTF	few	TRBV28	TRBJ1-2	.
TGTGCCAGCAGGGGGGACAGCTACGAGCAGTACTTC	CASRGDSYEQYF	.	TRBV6-1	TRBJ2-7	TRBD1
TGTGCCAGCAGCAACAGGGTTTCGAACACTGAAGCTTTCTTT	CASSNRVSNTEAFF	.	TRBV11-2	TRBJ1-1	.
TGTGCCAGCAGCTCCGCAGGATACGAGACCCAGTACTTC	CASSSAGYETQYF	few	TRBV11-2	TRBJ2-5	.
TGTGCCGTCATCGCTAGCGGGGGGACCCCCACAGATACGCAGTATTTT	CAVIASGGTPTDTQYF	few	TRBV10-3	TRBJ2-3	TRBD2
TGTGCCAGCAGCGCCACAGGGGGCCAAGAGACCCAGTACTTC	CASSATGGQETQYF	.	TRBV5-6	TRBJ2-5	TRBD1
TGTGCCATCAGCGATTATCGGGGGGAGCCGTTAGGAGAGACCCAGTACTTC	CAISDYRGEPLGETQYF	.	TRBV10-3	TRBJ2-5	TRBD2
TGTGCCATCAGTGAGTCGGTAGCGGGGGCTCCAGATACGCAGTATTTT	CAISESVAGAPDTQYF	.	TRBV10-3	TRBJ2-3	TRBD2
TGTGCCAGCTCACCACTGCGGGACAGGGGCGACGAGCAGTACTTC	CASSPLRDRGDEQYF	few	TRBV18	TRBJ2-7	TRBD1
TGTGCCAGCAGCGCGACAGGGGGCGGAAATCAGCCCCAGCATTTT	CASSATGGGNQPQHF	.	TRBV2	TRBJ1-5	TRBD1
TGTGCCATCGGACAGGGGGATCAGCCCCAGCATTTT	CAIGQGDQPQHF	few	TRBV10-3	TRBJ1-5	TRBD1
TGCGCCAGTACGGGACTAGCGAGTAGCACAGATACGCAGTATTTT	CASTGLASSTDTQYF	many	TRBV5-1	TRBJ2-3	TRBD2
TGTGCCAGTAGCAGAGACAGCTCCTACGAGCAGTACTTC	CASSRDSSYEQYF	few	TRBV19	TRBJ2-7	.
TGTGCCAGCTCACCGGCTAGCGGGGGGCGCGATACGCAGTATTTT	CASSPASGGRDTQYF	few	TRBV18	TRBJ2-3	TRBD2
TGCGCCAGCAGCCAAGATCCGTCACATCCAGCCAAAAACATTCAGTACTTC	CASSQDPSHPAKNIQYF	.	TRBV4-3	TRBJ2-4	.
TGCGCCAGCAGCCCGAACAGGGGGCCCTATGGCTACACCTTC	CASSPNRGPYGYTF	.	TRBV5-1	TRBJ1-2	TRBD1
TGTGCCAGCAGCTCCACTAGAGGCTCGGAGACCCAGTACTTC	CASSSTRGSETQYF	.	TRBV7-2	TRBJ2-5	.
TGTGCCATCAGTGACCGGAGCGGCGACTACGAGCAGTACTTC	CAISDRSGDYEQYF	many	TRBV10-3	TRBJ2-7	.
TGTGCCAGCAGCCCGGGAGGGGCGACCACCGGGGAGCTGTTTTTT	CASSPGGATTGELFF	few	TRBV9	TRBJ2-2	TRBD2
TGTGCCAGCAGTGCCTGGAGGGGGCTCCTAGAGACCCAGTACTTC	CASSAWRGLLETQYF	.	TRBV2	TRBJ2-5	.
TGTGCCAGCAGCAGGGGCGGGACAGGGGATGAAAAACTGTTTTTT	CASSRGGTGDEKLFF	.	TRBV2	TRBJ1-4	TRBD1
TGCGCCAGCAGCCAAGGTTCGTTCAGCAATCAGCCCCAGCATTTT	CASSQGSFSNQPQHF	.	TRBV4-1	TRBJ1-5	.
TGTGCCAGCAGCCCGTTGACAGGGGGAATAGATGAGCAGTTCTTC	CASSPLTGGIDEQFF	.	TRBV5-4	TRBJ2-1	TRBD1
TGTGCCAGCAGACCGGGGGCGGGGGGAAGGACAGATACGCAGTATTTT	CASRPGAGGRTDTQYF	.	TRBV11-2	TRBJ2-3	TRBD2
TGCGCCAGCAGTTTAGGTCAGGGTAGCACAGATACGCAGTATTTT	CASSLGQGSTDTQYF	few	TRBV10-2	TRBJ2-3	.
TGTGCCAGCAGTCAGACAGGGGTTCTGAGTGAAAAACTGTTTTTT	CASSQTGVLSEKLFF	.	TRBV2	TRBJ1-4	TRBD1
TGTGCCAGCAGCCAATTAGGACAGGGGGAGGCCTACGAGCAGTACTTC	CASSQLGQGEAYEQYF	.	TRBV4-2	TRBJ2-7	TRBD1
TGTGCCAGTAGTATCTCTAGCGGGGTCCACTCTGGGGCCAACGTCCTGACTTTC	CASSISSGVHSGANVLTF	few	TRBV19	TRBJ2-6	TRBD2
TGCAGCGTTGCCGGGGGGCAAGAGACCCAGTACTTC	CSVAGGQETQYF	many	TRBV29-1	TRBJ2-5	TRBD2
TGTGCCAGCACCCTGGACAGAAACGACTACAATGAGCAGTTCTTC	CASTLDRNDYNEQFF	many	TRBV2	TRBJ2-1	.